This record looks at one TCR beta chain sequence and its context. The CDR3 length is 18 residues. The ends lost 0 bases at V and 4 bases at J; junction bases unmatched: 8. From germline, CDR1 is WSHSY and CDR2 SAAADI. Profiling relied on immunoSEQ multiplex PCR, and the TCRdb table lists in-frame clones only, not all of them. Of some 120,000 clones listed, about 74% are singletons. The sample belongs to a study of PD-1 blockade in mismatch repair-deficient tumors. Sequenced material: peripheral blood, taken about 13 months after starting pembrolizumab. This TCR was recovered from an adult with mismatch repair-deficient cancer. The chain couples TRBV10-2 to TRBJ2-2, with 10 bases matching TRBD2. As DNA, the CDR3 is TGCGCCAGCAGTGAGTCTCGGGGGCTAGCGGGAGTCACCGGGGAGCTGTTTTTT. Encoded protein: CASSESRGLAGVTGELFF.